The 9 T cell receptor beta chains given below trace back to one sample, sequenced in a study of regulatory T cells in long-lasting Graves disease. Noted time point: newly diagnosed GD, antithyroid drugs for less than 3 months. With RNA extracted from PBMCs as input, the TCR library was made. Both iRepertoire HTBI primers and Arm-PCR of CDR3 regions were used to build the TCR beta libraries. MiXCR was run by TCRdb on the multiplex PCR reads, yielding one entry per CDR3 protein. The data show around 250,000 distinct CDR3 sequences, around 20% seen once. The material was peripheral blood mononuclear cells (PBMCs), obtained at new diagnosis, from a patient treated with antithyroid drugs. The receptors come from a female donor with Graves disease.

This clonotype was seen ten or more times. The chain recombines TRBV10-3 with TRBJ2-1, with D tentatively TRBD1 (5 bases). V lost 8 bases and J 13 bases, leaving 18 bases between the germline ends. Germline V lookup: CDR1 ENHRY, CDR2 SYGVKD. The CDR3 has 12 amino acids. In DNA, the CDR3 is TGTGCCATCGGGGCTAGTGGGGTCCCCCAGTTCTTC. Encoded protein: CAIGASGVPQFF.

The chain links TRBV12-3 or TRBV12-4 to TRBJ1-2; tentatively, D is TRBD1 (6 bases). The CDR3 runs to 15 residues. V was clipped by 7 bases and J by 6 bases, with 21 bases between them. This chain's CDR3 is CASTHLGTREDGYTF. The CDR3 nucleotides are TGTGCCAGCACCCACCTCGGGACAAGGGAAGATGGCTACACCTTC.

This clonotype was observed a few times. This sequence joins TRBV2 and TRBJ2-7; 10 bases are a match to TRBD1. CDR1 and CDR2 (germline): SNHLY, FYNNEI. Unmatched junction bases numbered 8, after V lost 6 bases and J lost 6 bases. This CDR3 has 14 amino acids. The CDR3 here is CASRGGTGAGEQYF. The CDR3 DNA reads as TGTGCCAGCAGGGGGGGGACAGGGGCTGGCGAGCAGTACTTC.

This clonotype has a count of ten or more. The V call is TRBV6-5, the J call TRBJ1-4, with 7 bases identical to TRBD1. CDR1 MNHEY and CDR2 SVGAGI come from the germline V gene. The V segment lost 0 bases and the J segment 5 bases; nucleotides outside the gene matches: 6. There are 16 residues in the CDR3. CDR3 DNA sequence: TGTGCCAGCAGTTACTCACCTGACAGGGTGAATGAAAAACTGTTTTTT. This gives the protein CASSYSPDRVNEKLFF.

This clonotype was counted many times. This chain links TRBV20-1 with TRBJ2-3; 7 positions agree with TRBD2. The ends lost 0 bases at V and 3 bases at J; junction bases unmatched: 9. The CDR3 is made up of 16 amino acids. The germline CDR1 and CDR2 sequences are DFQATT and SNEGSKA (reference sequence). The CDR3 sequence: CSARDYAQRGTDTQYF. The CDR3 nucleotides read TGCAGTGCTAGAGATTACGCCCAGCGGGGAACAGATACGCAGTATTTT.

The sample holds one count of this clonotype. CDR3 residues: CSVEMAGYGYTF. As DNA, the CDR3 is TGCAGCGTTGAGATGGCCGGCTATGGCTACACCTTC. The chain recombines TRBV29-1 with TRBJ1-2; the D is unclear. Germline V gives CDR1 SQVTM, CDR2 ANQGSEA. The CDR3 runs 12 residues. Trimming removed 3 bases at V and 4 bases at J, with 9 bases between.

This clonotype was seen ten or more times. The chain employs TRBV6-1 and TRBJ2-2; D possibly corresponds to TRBD2 (6 bases). Germline V gene lookup returns CDR1 MNHNS and CDR2 SASEGT. The CDR3 contains 15 residues. V lost 10 bases and J lost 6, with 21 bases in between. This chain's CDR3 is CATQSPGSPPGELFF. CDR3 bases: TGTGCCACCCAATCCCCCGGGAGCCCTCCCGGGGAGCTGTTTTTT.

The gene calls are TRBV11-2 and TRBJ2-5; 7 positions agree with TRBD2. The ends lost 4 bases at V and 14 bases at J; junction bases unmatched: 7. The CDR3 totals 11 residues. Germline CDR1 reads SGHAT; CDR2 reads FQNNGV. DNA for the CDR3: TGTGCCAGCAGCTCGGGGGAGGGAGCTTACTTC. It yields the protein CASSSGEGAYF.

On this clonotype: Since a far larger clone is one base different, this is likely a read error. This rearrangement joins TRBV7-3 to TRBJ2-5, with 13 nucleotides matching TRBD2. This CDR3 has 15 amino acids. Germline CDR1 and CDR2: SGHTA and FQGTGA. The CDR3 nucleotides are TGTGCCTGCAGCCTAACTAGCGGGAGGGGAGAGACCCAGTACTTC. Protein sequence: CACSLTSGRGETQYF.